The 17 T cell receptor beta chains below all came from one sample that was sequenced in a study of siplizumab effects on memory and regulatory T cells. Sequenced by immunoSEQ multiplex PCR; TCRdb stores in-frame clones only, minus some. Of approximately 110,000 clones listed, around 93% are singletons. Material for sequencing was CD4+ T cells sorted from blood. These receptors were collected from a human donor in good health.

The chain links TRBV4-1 to TRBJ1-2, with D possibly TRBD1 on 5 matching bases. V lost 4 bases to trimming and J lost 5 bases, with 11 bases between them. The CDR3 consists of 13 residues. Germline CDR1 and CDR2: MGHRA and YSYEKL. The CDR3 region is CASSLGTEYGYTF. DNA for the CDR3: TGCGCCAGCAGCCTCGGGACGGAGTATGGCTACACCTTC.

With respect to this clone: In the same sample, other DNA sequences code for this CDR3. This rearrangement joins TRBV5-1 to TRBJ2-7, with D perhaps TRBD2 (6 bases). This CDR3 has 13 residues. The germline CDR1 and CDR2 sequences are SGHRS and YFSETQ. Trimming took off 0 bases at V and 4 bases at J, with 8 bases between the two ends. Written as DNA, the CDR3 is TGCGCCAGCAGCTTGGCCGGGAGTTACGAGCAGTACTTC. Amino acid sequence: CASSLAGSYEQYF.

The genes are TRBV4-3 and TRBJ1-2; D gene ambiguous. This CDR3 contains 15 residues. Germline V gene sequence: CDR1 LGHNA, CDR2 YSLEER. Between the trimmed V and J ends, which lost 0 bases and 8 bases, there was a span of 16 bases. CDR3 sequence: CASSQDPSGLGGYTF. The CDR3 nucleotides read TGCGCCAGCAGCCAAGATCCGTCGGGTTTAGGGGGCTACACCTTC.

This chain uses TRBV10-3 with TRBJ2-3; D might be TRBD2 (6 bases). This CDR3 region has 15 residues. CDR1 and CDR2 from the germline V gene are ENHRY and SYGVKD. V lost 0 bases, J lost 3 bases, and 10 bases lay in between. In DNA form, the CDR3 reads TGTGCCATCAGTGAGTCCTCGGGAGTAACAGATACGCAGTATTTT. This translates into CAISESSGVTDTQYF.

This clone was counted once. The chain recombines TRBV7-2 with TRBJ1-2; D ambiguous. Germline V gives CDR1 SGHTA, CDR2 FQGNSA. There are 15 residues in the CDR3. V lost 1 base and J lost 6, with 15 bases in between. The CDR3 sequence: CASSLGPNPGDGYTF. CDR3 DNA: TGTGCCAGCAGCTTAGGCCCTAATCCCGGGGATGGCTACACCTTC.

The V call is TRBV11-3, the J call TRBJ2-7, with 12 bases matching TRBD1. V lost 1 base and J lost 0; bases outside the gene matches: 1. The CDR3 spans 16 residues. Germline CDR1 is SGHNT and CDR2 is YENEEA. The CDR3 reads CASSLGGQGASYEQYF. CDR3 nucleotide sequence: TGTGCCAGCAGCTTAGGGGGACAGGGGGCCTCCTACGAGCAGTACTTC.

V and J are TRBV10-2 and TRBJ2-2; no definite D call. Trimming took off 4 bases at V and 6 bases at J, with 9 bases between the two ends. The CDR3 is 13 residues long. Germline V lookup: CDR1 WSHSY, CDR2 SAAADI. As DNA, the CDR3 is TGCGCCAGCAGTGCGGTGGAGTCCGGGGAGCTGTTTTTT. Residues: CASSAVESGELFF.

The table lists this clone with a count of one. The chain has TRBV29-1 and TRBJ1-1, with TRBD1 identical over 10 bases. This CDR3 contains 13 residues. The ends lost 2 bases at V and 7 bases at J; junction bases unmatched: 4. Germline values: CDR1 SQVTM, CDR2 ANQGSEA. The CDR3 DNA reads as TGCAGCGTTGAACCGGGACAGGGGATTGAAGCTTTCTTT. It translates to CSVEPGQGIEAFF.

This chain joins TRBV18 and TRBJ2-1; unclear D gene. V lost 2 bases and J 3 bases, leaving 17 bases between the germline ends. Germline CDR1 KGHSH, CDR2 LQKENI. The CDR3 extends over 17 amino acids. CDR3 loop: CASSPGNRRDDYNEQFF. CDR3 in DNA: TGTGCCAGCTCACCAGGGAACCGGAGAGACGACTACAATGAGCAGTTCTTC.

DNA of the CDR3: TGTGCCAGCAGCGGCCTATCTGGAAACACCATATATTTT. Translation: CASSGLSGNTIYF. The rearrangement links TRBV9 to TRBJ1-3; D not resolved. Germline V CDR1 and CDR2: SGDLS, YYNGEE. Trimming pared 3 bases from V and 1 base from J, leaving 5 bases between. The CDR3 runs 13 residues. Filled out from reference TRBV9 and TRBJ1-3, the complete variable domain reads DSGVTQTPKHLITATGQRVTLRCSPRSGDLSVYWYQQSLDQGLQFLIQYYNGEERAKGNILERFSAQQFPDLHSELNLSSLELGDSALYFCASSGLSGNTIYFGEGSWLTVV.

The chain's CDR3 is CASSALGGLAGSRYF. The CDR3 nucleotides read TGTGCCAGTAGTGCGCTAGGGGGACTAGCGGGATCCCGGTACTTC. The chain joins TRBV19 to TRBJ2-7, with 13 bases matching TRBD2. The length of the CDR3 is 15 residues. Trimming at V came to 5 bases and at J to 12 bases, leaving 13 bases not matched to a gene. Germline V gives CDR1 LNHDA, CDR2 SQIVND (reference sequence). The full variable domain, its missing parts supplied by reference TRBV19 and TRBJ2-7, is DGGITQSPKYLFRKEGQNVTLSCEQNLNHDAMYWYRQDPGQGLRLIYYSQIVNDFQKGDIAEGYSVSREKKESFPLTVTSAQKNPTAFYLCASSALGGLAGSRYFGPGTRLTVT.

The chain is built from TRBV5-1 and TRBJ2-7, with 8 bases aligning to TRBD1. The CDR3 sequence is 14 residues long. V dropped 4 bases and J dropped 2; count of bases not matched to a gene: 5. The V gene's germline CDR1 is SGHRS and CDR2 YFSETQ. CDR3 amino acids: CASSPDRGPYEQYF. The CDR3 DNA reads as TGCGCCAGCAGCCCCGACAGGGGTCCCTACGAGCAGTACTTC.

The chain joins TRBV7-3 to TRBJ2-7, with TRBD2 matching 10 bases. The length of the CDR3 is 14 residues. Germline trimming cut 3 bases from V and 6 bases from J; bases unmatched to any gene: 5. Germline V CDR1 and CDR2: SGHTA, FQGTGA. CDR3 region: CASSFGTSAAEQYF. CDR3 coding DNA: TGTGCCAGCAGCTTCGGGACTAGCGCAGCCGAGCAGTACTTC.

CDR3 in amino acids: CASSQEVVGGQPQHF. In nucleotides, the CDR3 is TGCGCCAGCAGCCAAGAGGTAGTAGGGGGGCAGCCCCAGCATTTT. V and J are TRBV4-1 and TRBJ1-5, with a possible D match to TRBD1 (6 bases). This CDR3 has 15 amino acids. CDR1 and CDR2 from the germline V gene are MGHRA and YSYEKL. V was clipped by 0 bases and J by 7 bases, with 13 bases between them.

DNA for the CDR3: TGTGCCAGCTTCCCCGGGACAGGGGGCTCTGAAGCTTTCTTT. Translation: CASFPGTGGSEAFF. This sequence joins TRBV18 and TRBJ1-1, with 12 positions matching TRBD1. The germline V gene has CDR1 KGHSH and CDR2 LQKENI. The CDR3 contains 14 residues. The V and J ends lost 7 bases and 6 bases, in that order; junction bases with no gene match: 6.

This clone was seen once. The V and J genes are TRBV5-1 and TRBJ1-3; 9 bases match TRBD1. V lost 0 bases and J lost 1; bases outside the gene matches: 8. The CDR3 runs 18 residues. Germline lookup yields CDR1 SGHRS and CDR2 YFSETQ. For the CDR3, the DNA is TGCGCCAGCAGCTTGGGTTGGACAGGGGACCGATCTGGAAACACCATATATTTT. Its protein is CASSLGWTGDRSGNTIYF.

CDR3 bases: TGTGCCAGCAGAGTCAGCCCTACCCTAAACATTCAGTACTTC. It yields the protein CASRVSPTLNIQYF. This chain uses TRBV6-1 with TRBJ2-4; D gene unclear. Germline-derived CDR1 and CDR2 are MNHNS and SASEGT. V lost 6 bases to trimming and J lost 6 bases, with 15 bases between them. The CDR3 has 14 residues.